The rows below give T cell receptor beta chains drawn from one sample of a study of blood T cell repertoires in COVID-19. The repertoire was sequenced with immunoSEQ multiplex PCR; TCRdb's copy has only in-frame clones and lacks some. This sample has tens of thousands of clones; about 80% occur once, and the top ten carry under 20%. The specimen sequenced was peripheral blood. These TCRs come from a human donor in a cohort sampled during active COVID-19. The CDR3 runs from the conserved cysteine through the conserved F or W. A D gene is named only where the DNA matches it firmly. Clone size appears in some rows only: once, few, many, or a class for an expanded clone.

TRBV6-2/TRBV6-3	-	-	TRBJ1-1	CASSYTPRVNSEAFF	TGTGCCAGCAGTTACACCCCCAGGGTGAACTCTGAAGCTTTCTTT
TRBV6-5	-	-	TRBJ2-4	CASSLDRKNIQYF	TGTGCCAGCAGCTTGGACAGAAAAAACATTCAGTACTTC
TRBV5-1	once	-	TRBJ1-1	CASGQLNTEAFF	TGCGCCAGTGGACAGTTGAACACTGAAGCTTTCTTT
TRBV5-5	few	-	TRBJ2-2	CASSPVGDTGELFF	TGTGCCAGCAGTCCGGTAGGGGACACCGGGGAGCTGTTTTTT
TRBV9	-	-	TRBJ2-5	CASSVGRGATQETQYF	TGTGCCAGCAGCGTAGGGCGCGGGGCGACCCAAGAGACCCAGTACTTC
TRBV9	-	TRBD1	TRBJ1-6	CASSVGGTGNSPLHF	TGTGCCAGCAGCGTAGGTGGGACAGGGAATTCACCCCTCCACTTT
TRBV7-2	-	TRBD1	TRBJ1-1	CASSSTGVATEAFF	TGTGCCAGCAGCTCGACAGGGGTCGCCACTGAAGCTTTCTTT
TRBV7-9	many	-	TRBJ1-3	CASSPILVPGNTIYF	TGTGCCAGCAGCCCAATACTGGTCCCTGGAAACACCATATATTTT
TRBV27	-	TRBD1	TRBJ1-1	CASSLIGTAEAFF	TGTGCCAGCAGTTTAATCGGGACAGCGGAAGCTTTCTTT
TRBV5-1	-	-	TRBJ2-3	CASSLREGAVDTQYF	TGCGCCAGCAGCTTGCGGGAGGGGGCAGTAGATACGCAGTATTTT
TRBV12-5	-	-	TRBJ2-7	CASGPDYLRGVPDEQYF	TGTGCTAGTGGTCCCGATTACCTCAGGGGGGTTCCGGACGAGCAGTACTTC
TRBV3-1/TRBV3-2	-	-	TRBJ1-2	CASSQDSSGYTF	TGTGCCAGCAGCCAAGATAGCTCTGGCTACACCTTC
TRBV20-1	-	-	TRBJ1-1	CSAGGQLLNTEAFF	TGCAGTGCTGGTGGACAGCTCTTGAACACTGAAGCTTTCTTT
TRBV5-1	-	TRBD1	TRBJ1-1	CASLDRERGTEAFF	TGCGCCAGCCTGGACAGGGAGCGCGGCACTGAAGCTTTCTTT
TRBV28	-	TRBD1	TRBJ1-2	CASRTPGQDGYTF	TGTGCCAGCAGGACACCGGGACAGGATGGCTACACCTTC
TRBV19	-	-	TRBJ1-3	CASSRTIAGNTIYF	TGTGCCAGTAGTAGGACAATTGCTGGAAACACCATATATTTT
TRBV9	-	-	TRBJ2-1	CASSGLDRSSYNEQFF	TGTGCCAGCAGCGGGCTCGACAGGAGCTCCTACAATGAGCAGTTCTTC